Only a few counts were recorded for the clone carrying this T cell receptor (beta chain). Produced via immunoSEQ multiplex PCR; TCRdb's table is partial and in-frame only. The table has roughly 200,000 clones, over 80% seen once. The sample belongs to a study of blood T cell repertoires in COVID-19. At the level of the study: Samples representing acute and convalescent COVID-19 were sourced from the United States, Italy and Spain.

Recruited during active infection, patients (from Seattle) were subsequently followed longitudinally. The clonotype was recovered from a middle-aged woman with COVID-19, enrolled during active disease. Source material: peripheral blood.

The CDR3 sequence is CASSPGGVGNEQYF. The CDR3 DNA follows: TGCGCCAGCAGCCCGGGAGGGGTCGGCAACGAGCAGTACTTC. The chain uses TRBV5-1 and TRBJ2-7, with 8 bases aligning to TRBD2. With 4 bases clipped from V and 5 bases from J, the junction kept 8 bases outside the gene matches. The CDR3 runs 14 residues. From germline, CDR1 is SGHRS and CDR2 YFSETQ. The full variable domain, its missing parts supplied by reference TRBV5-1 and TRBJ2-7, is KAGVTQTPRYLIKTRGQQVTLSCSPISGHRSVSWYQQTPGQGLQFLFEYFSETQRNKGNFPGRFSGRQFSNSRSEMNVSTLELGDSALYLCASSPGGVGNEQYFGPGTRLTVT.